This TCR beta chain was retrieved from a study of T cells in Graves' hyperthyroidism and ophthalmopathy. Study at large: Pretreatment peripheral blood was obtained at initial diagnosis.

Exclusion of a patient resulted from uncontrolled infection, other autoimmune disease, pregnancy or lactation. The diagnostic basis comprised clinical symptoms, serum thyroxine and TRAb, thyroid ultrasound and orbital computed tomography. TCR beta CDR3 regions were amplified from RNA transcripts. First-round RT-PCR targeting the TCR CDR3 was performed with the HTBI primer set. TCRdb re-called the multiplex PCR reads with MiXCR, one entry per CDR3 protein. Of about 560,000 distinct CDR3 sequences in the sample, roughly 14% were seen once. As for this clonotype: Its antigen remains unknown.

Points from the study as a whole: Most thyroid-expanded clonotypes above 0.001 were also found in blood.

This clonotype was sampled from a woman aged 30 to 39 with Graves' hyperthyroidism. The sample was blood.

In DNA form, the CDR3 reads TGCAGTGCTGAAGGACTTTTTGTGGAGGCAGATACGCAGTATTTT. It is translated as CSAEGLFVEADTQYF. This sequence joins TRBV20-1 and TRBJ2-3; a weak D match, TRBD2 (5 bases). Germline loops: CDR1 DFQATT, CDR2 SNEGSKA (reference sequence). Trimming took off 5 bases at V and 4 bases at J, with 19 bases between the two ends. The CDR3 contains 15 residues.